This passage covers 30 T cell receptor beta chains from one sample sequenced in a study of T cell changes during pregnancy in multiple sclerosis. The protocol was immunoSEQ multiplex PCR, while the TCRdb copy is restricted to in-frame clones and leaves out a portion. The table has 28,000 or so clones, roughly 87% seen once. This specimen was CD4+ T cells from peripheral blood mononuclear cells, taken in the second trimester of pregnancy. The receptor source for this set is a female donor with multiple sclerosis, enrolled in a pregnancy study.

This rearrangement joins TRBV25-1 to TRBJ2-5; 8 nucleotides line up with TRBD1. Germline values: CDR1 MGHDK, CDR2 SYGVNS. This CDR3 region has 15 residues. Germline trimming cut 5 bases from V and 3 bases from J; bases unmatched to any gene: 8. The CDR3, as DNA: TGTGCCAGCAGTCCTGAAAACAGGGGGGAAGAGACCCAGTACTTC. It codes for CASSPENRGEETQYF.

DNA of the CDR3: TGCGCCAGCAGTGCCCCCGGGACTAGCAGCAATGAGCAGTTCTTC. This translates into CASSAPGTSSNEQFF. The V gene is TRBV10-1, the J gene TRBJ2-1; 9 bases agree with TRBD2. Trimming took 4 bases from V and 6 from J; bases not matched to a gene: 7. CDR3 length equals 15 residues. Looked up from germline, CDR1 is WNHNN and CDR2 is SYGVQD (reference sequence).

The chain carries TRBV5-1 and TRBJ2-6; D is undetermined. The CDR3 covers 17 residues. V gave up 0 bases and J gave up 2 bases, with 12 bases separating them. In germline, CDR1 is SGHRS, CDR2 YFSETQ. Here the CDR3 DNA reads TGCGCCAGCAGCTTGGACGCCGTTCGGGCTGGGGCCAACGTCCTGACTTTC. Translated: CASSLDAVRAGANVLTF.

The V call is TRBV6-6, the J call TRBJ1-1; the D gene is possibly TRBD1 (6 bases). The CDR3 length is 14 residues. Per germline, CDR1 MNHNY and CDR2 SVGAGI (reference sequence). V shed 4 bases and J shed 4 bases, with 13 bases lying between them. This CDR3 reads CASSSQGRTTEAFF. CDR3 bases: TGTGCCAGCAGTTCACAGGGCCGGACCACTGAAGCTTTCTTT.

V usage is TRBV7-9 and J usage is TRBJ1-2; 10 nucleotides align to TRBD1. The CDR3 runs 18 residues. The V gene end was trimmed by 4 bases and the J gene end by 0 bases; junction bases not matched to a gene: 11. The germline V gene encodes CDR1 SEHNR and CDR2 FQNEAQ (reference sequence). The CDR3 coding sequence is TGTGCCAGCAGCTCAAGGAGACAGGGGGCGAGGGCTAACTATGGCTACACCTTC. It yields the protein CASSSRRQGARANYGYTF.

V gene TRBV2 combines with J gene TRBJ1-2; tentative D call: TRBD1 (5 bases). V lost 2 bases and J 8 bases, leaving 18 bases between the germline ends. The germline V gene encodes CDR1 SNHLY and CDR2 FYNNEI. The CDR3 sequence is 15 residues long. CDR3 residues: CASSEWGVAFGGYTF. Here the CDR3 DNA reads TGTGCCAGCAGTGAATGGGGCGTAGCCTTTGGCGGCTACACCTTC.

The J gene is TRBJ2-5, the V gene TRBV7-9, with TRBD2 identical over 7 bases. Germline V gene data show CDR1 as SEHNR and CDR2 as FQNEAQ (reference sequence). V was clipped by 5 bases and J by 2 bases; unmatched bases: 14. There are 17 residues in the CDR3. The CDR3 DNA follows: TGTGCCAGCAGCCGACCAGGGAGGGCCGGGGGTCAAGAGACCCAGTACTTC. It codes for CASSRPGRAGGQETQYF.

V is TRBV10-3 and J is TRBJ2-1; 9 bases align to TRBD2. This CDR3 comprises 19 residues. Trimming cost V 1 base and J 2 bases; bases outside gene matches: 12. Germline CDR1 reads ENHRY; CDR2 reads SYGVKD. The CDR3 region is CAISEWVSGGRRAYNEQFF. CDR3 nucleotide sequence: TGTGCCATCAGTGAGTGGGTTAGCGGGGGCCGGCGAGCCTACAATGAGCAGTTCTTC.

This clone was seen a handful of times. The chain combines TRBV7-9 with TRBJ1-6, with 9 bases identical to TRBD1. The germline CDR1 and CDR2 sequences are SEHNR and FQNEAQ (reference sequence). J was trimmed by 12 bases and V by 8 bases; bases with no gene match: 8. The CDR3 covers 13 residues. The CDR3 region has the DNA TGTGCCAGCGCTGGGACAGGGTCTTTACCCCTCCACTTT. It is translated as CASAGTGSLPLHF.

This chain uses TRBV6-6 with TRBJ1-2; D not certain. V lost 0 bases and J 1 base, leaving 6 bases between the germline ends. The germline V gene encodes CDR1 MNHNY and CDR2 SVGAGI (reference sequence). The CDR3 is made up of 14 amino acids. This CDR3 reads CASSYSESNYGYTF. The CDR3, as DNA: TGTGCCAGCAGTTACTCGGAGAGTAACTATGGCTACACCTTC.

The V call is TRBV28, the J call TRBJ1-2; possible D gene TRBD1, 5 bases. The V end lost 6 bases, the J end lost 3 bases, and 14 bases lay between the germline ends. Germline assignment: CDR1 MDHEN and CDR2 SYDVKM. CDR3 length: 14 amino acids. The CDR3 DNA follows: TGTGCCAGCAGCACCCTCCAACAGGACTATGGCTACACCTTC. Its protein is CASSTLQQDYGYTF.

This sequence joins TRBV27 and TRBJ1-2; a possible D gene is TRBD1 (6 bases). Germline V gene data show CDR1 as MNHEY and CDR2 as SMNVEV (reference sequence). Trimming took 7 bases from V and 2 from J, leaving 14 bases between them. The CDR3 consists of 14 residues. CDR3 DNA: TGTGCCAGCAAACAGGGTGGTTCAAACTATGGCTACACCTTC. Amino acid sequence: CASKQGGSNYGYTF.

The chain uses TRBV7-2 and TRBJ2-3; D may be TRBD2 (7 bases). Germline lookup yields CDR1 SGHTA and CDR2 FQGNSA. The germline V and J ends were trimmed by 9 bases and 6 bases, with 13 bases remaining between them. This CDR3 comprises 12 residues. The DNA for the CDR3 is TGTGCCAGGGGAGGGGGTATCGATACGCAGTATTTT. Residues: CARGGGIDTQYF.

Only a few counts were recorded for this clone. J is TRBJ1-1 and V is TRBV4-3, with D hard to call. CDR1 is LGHNA, CDR2 YSLEER, per germline. V was clipped by 4 bases and J by 0 bases, with 9 bases between them. This CDR3 is 14 amino acids long. The CDR3 sequence is CASSPEYMNTEAFF. CDR3 nucleotide sequence: TGCGCCAGCAGCCCCGAATACATGAACACTGAAGCTTTCTTT.

The rearrangement links TRBV7-8 to TRBJ2-1; 13 bases are a match to TRBD2. The CDR3 length is 18 residues. V lost 8 bases and J lost 5; bases outside the gene matches: 15. CDR1 is SGHVS, CDR2 FQNEAQ, per germline. The CDR3: CASGSVGTLAGGNNEQFF. The CDR3 DNA is TGTGCCAGCGGCAGCGTTGGGACACTAGCGGGGGGGAACAATGAGCAGTTCTTC.

V and J are TRBV4-1 and TRBJ1-1; 10 nucleotides agree with TRBD1. The germline V gene encodes CDR1 MGHRA and CDR2 YSYEKL. With 4 bases clipped from V and 10 bases from J, the junction kept 9 bases outside the gene matches. CDR3 length: 14 residues. CDR3 protein: CASSRRDRGSGAFF. The CDR3, as DNA: TGCGCCAGCAGCCGGAGGGACAGGGGTTCCGGAGCTTTCTTT.

In DNA form, the CDR3 reads TGTGCCAGCAGATCGGCGGGGGGATACAATGAGCAGTTCTTC. Residues: CASRSAGGYNEQFF. The chain is built from TRBV2 and TRBJ2-1, with 8 bases aligning to TRBD2. This CDR3 spans 14 amino acids. V gave up 6 bases and J gave up 4 bases; unmatched junction bases: 5. In germline, CDR1 is SNHLY, CDR2 FYNNEI.

This chain uses TRBV5-1 with TRBJ1-1; 9 bases map to TRBD1. Trimming removed 3 bases from V and 4 bases from J; junction bases left unmatched: 7. CDR3 length: 15 residues. Germline CDR1 reads SGHRS; CDR2 reads YFSETQ. CDR3 DNA: TGCGCCAGCAGCTGGTCCGGGACAGGGACCACTGAAGCTTTCTTT. This translates into CASSWSGTGTTEAFF. The variable domain in full, completed from reference TRBV5-1 and TRBJ1-1, reads KAGVTQTPRYLIKTRGQQVTLSCSPISGHRSVSWYQQTPGQGLQFLFEYFSETQRNKGNFPGRFSGRQFSNSRSEMNVSTLELGDSALYLCASSWSGTGTTEAFFGQGTRLTVV.

This chain joins TRBV6-1 and TRBJ2-7, with TRBD2 as a possible D gene (5 bases). V gave up 2 bases and J gave up 5 bases, with 10 bases separating them. The CDR3 loop spans 13 amino acids. CDR1 and CDR2 (germline): MNHNS, SASEGT. The CDR3 loop reads CASSERQRDEQYF. CDR3 bases: TGTGCCAGCAGTGAACGCCAGAGGGACGAGCAGTACTTC.

V is TRBV28 and J is TRBJ1-3, with D perhaps matching TRBD1 (5 bases). Germline CDR1 and CDR2: MDHEN and SYDVKM. The CDR3 runs 15 residues. Trimming shortened V by 5 bases and J by 6 bases, and 17 bases separated the two germline ends. This CDR3 is CASSKLSRDVNTIYF. In DNA, the CDR3 is TGTGCCAGCAGTAAACTATCCAGGGATGTAAACACCATATATTTT.

The chain has TRBV19 and TRBJ1-2; 7 bases align to TRBD1. The CDR3 totals 14 residues. The V gene end was trimmed by 3 bases and the J gene end by 4 bases; junction bases not matched to a gene: 5. Germline V lookup: CDR1 LNHDA, CDR2 SQIVND (reference sequence). CDR3 nucleotide sequence: TGTGCCAGTAGTATGAGGGACAGATTCTATGGCTACACCTTC. As protein: CASSMRDRFYGYTF.

The chain is built from TRBV25-1 and TRBJ2-5, with TRBD1 matching over 10 bases. CDR3 length: 15 amino acids. J lost 4 bases, V lost 4 bases, and 6 bases had no gene match. Germline loops: CDR1 MGHDK, CDR2 SYGVNS. This CDR3 is CASSADRGLGETQYF. The CDR3 DNA reads TGTGCCAGCAGTGCTGACAGGGGGCTGGGAGAGACCCAGTACTTC. The full variable domain, completed using reference TRBV25-1 and TRBJ2-5, is EADIYQTPRYLVIGTGKKITLECSQTMGHDKMYWYQQDPGMELHLIHYSYGVNSTEKGDLSSESTVSRIRTEHFPLTLESARPSHTSQYLCASSADRGLGETQYFGPGTRLLVL.

The chain carries TRBV11-3 and TRBJ2-2, with a possible D match to TRBD2 (6 bases). The V gene lost 1 base and the J gene lost 5 bases, with 8 bases spanning the gap. The CDR3 is 14 amino acids. Germline V gene lookup returns CDR1 SGHNT and CDR2 YENEEA. CDR3 sequence reads: CASSLAAGTGELFF. The CDR3 nucleotides read TGTGCCAGCAGCTTAGCTGCGGGGACCGGGGAGCTGTTTTTT.

This clone was picked up one time. This chain links TRBV11-3 with TRBJ2-1, with TRBD2 matching 8 bases. Germline assignment: CDR1 SGHNT and CDR2 YENEEA. This CDR3 comprises 15 residues. The ends lost 5 bases at V and 0 bases at J; junction bases unmatched: 3. DNA of the CDR3: TGTGCCAGCAGCCCTCGGGGGGGCTCCTACAATGAGCAGTTCTTC. Protein sequence: CASSPRGGSYNEQFF.

The chain recombines TRBV5-1 with TRBJ1-1; maybe TRBD1 (6 bases). V was clipped by 2 bases and J by 4 bases, with 21 bases between them. Germline V gives CDR1 SGHRS, CDR2 YFSETQ. This CDR3 region has 17 residues. CDR3 coding DNA: TGCGCCAGCAGCTTCGATAATTCGGGCAGGGGCCTCACTGAAGCTTTCTTT. It specifies CASSFDNSGRGLTEAFF.

This chain joins TRBV27 and TRBJ1-2; D is unresolved. This CDR3 region has 13 residues. CDR1 and CDR2 (germline): MNHEY, SMNVEV (reference sequence). V dropped 3 bases and J dropped 2 bases, with 7 bases sitting between them. CDR3 protein: CASSFNSNYGYTF. In nucleotides, the CDR3 is TGTGCCAGCAGTTTCAACAGCAACTATGGCTACACCTTC.

The chain links TRBV30 to TRBJ1-3, with a tentative D call TRBD1 (5 bases). This CDR3 region has 13 residues. Germline V gene data show CDR1 as GTSNPN and CDR2 as SVGIG (reference sequence). Trimming stripped 2 bases from V and 7 bases from J, with 12 bases between. CDR3 sequence: CAWSPGDANTIYF. As DNA, the CDR3 is TGTGCCTGGAGTCCGGGGGATGCCAACACCATATATTTT. The variable domain in full, completed from reference TRBV30 and TRBJ1-3, reads SQTIHQWPATLVQPVGSPLSLECTVEGTSNPNLYWYRQAAGRGLQLLFYSVGIGQISSEVPQNLSASRPQDRQFILSSKKLLLSDSGFYLCAWSPGDANTIYFGEGSWLTVV.

The V call is TRBV5-1, the J call TRBJ1-1; 8 bases are shared with TRBD1. Germline assignment: CDR1 SGHRS and CDR2 YFSETQ. This CDR3 has 13 residues. With 5 bases clipped from V and 3 bases from J, the junction kept 3 bases outside the gene matches. CDR3 nucleotide sequence: TGCGCCAGCAGAAAGACAGGGGACACTGAAGCTTTCTTT. Translating gives CASRKTGDTEAFF.

In nucleotides, the CDR3 is TGCGCCAGCAGCCCACAGGGCTCTTACGAGCAGTACTTC. Residues: CASSPQGSYEQYF. J is TRBJ2-7 and V is TRBV5-1; perhaps TRBD1 as D (6 bases). V lost 4 bases to trimming and J lost 4 bases, with 12 bases between them. The CDR3 extends over 13 amino acids. Germline CDR1 reads SGHRS; CDR2 reads YFSETQ.

This clone is categorized as medium-sized (0.01 to 0.1%). The chain couples TRBV2 to TRBJ2-2; D call uncertain. Germline CDR1 is SNHLY and CDR2 is FYNNEI. V lost 10 bases, J lost 0 bases, and 3 bases lay in between. The CDR3 is 11 residues long. The CDR3 sequence: CATTNTGELFF. DNA of the CDR3: TGTGCCACCACGAACACCGGGGAGCTGTTTTTT. Together with reference TRBV2 and TRBJ2-2, the CDR3 gives the full variable domain: EPEVTQTPSHQVTQMGQEVILRCVPISNHLYFYWYRQILGQKVEFLVSFYNNEISEKSEIFDDQFSVERPDGSNFTLKIRSTKLEDSAMYFCATTNTGELFFGEGSRLTVL.